This TCR beta chain is drawn from a study of post-analysis software for immune sequencing data. On the study more broadly: Courses of disease covered relapsing-remitting, secondary progressive and progressive-relapsing multiple sclerosis.

Findings of the study overall: Clustering by F measure revealed strong co-clustering among samples prepared together in one batch. A few TRBV segments appeared more often in patients than in controls, and TRBV5-6, TRBV5-1 and TRBV20-1 were among these.

Each TCR beta cDNA library carried unique molecular identifiers. Each batch of roughly 1 to 11 million T cells produced hundreds of thousands of cDNA molecules. One entry per CDR3 protein, called by TCRdb with MiXCR from the PCR reads. The sample has some 800,000 distinct CDR3 sequences; approximately 44% are singletons. For this clonotype: Its antigen is undetermined.

The CDR3 totals 14 residues. Trimming removed 6 bases from V and 4 bases from J, with 16 bases in between. CDR1 SQVTM and CDR2 ANQGSEA come from the germline V gene. Sequences were obtained from blood. The chain recombines TRBV29-1 with TRBJ2-1; D gene ambiguous. The receptor was derived from a girl under 18 with multiple sclerosis. The CDR3 sequence: CSVVRLKKYNEQFF. DNA of the CDR3: TGCAGCGTCGTCCGACTCAAGAAATACAATGAGCAGTTCTTC.